This is a list of T cell receptor beta chains from one sample in a study of CD8+CD57+ T cells in acquired aplastic anemia. TCRdb called the reads again in MiXCR, with one record for every CDR3 protein. Among roughly 93,000 distinct CDR3 sequences listed, about 67% were seen once. The sample consisted of sorted CD4+, CD8+, or CD8+CD57+ T cells (not recorded which) from PBMCs. These receptors originate from a human donor with aplastic anemia. Each CDR3 is given with its conserved first and last residue. The order of the fields is V gene, J gene, CDR3 protein.

TRBV20-1	TRBJ2-1	CSARWPAGNEQFF
TRBV15	TRBJ2-7	CATSRDPQQGQYF
TRBV9	TRBJ2-7	CASSPRTSGYEQYF
TRBV20-1	TRBJ2-7	CSARDRGSGRAYEQYF
TRBV24-1	TRBJ2-3	CATSDLGMEGIDTQYF
TRBV7-2	TRBJ2-1	CASSTPFGNEQFF
TRBV2	TRBJ2-5	CASSQTGVETQYF
TRBV15	TRBJ1-4	CATSRDIEASEKLFF
TRBV2	TRBJ2-7	CASAGDEQYF
TRBV6-1	TRBJ1-1	CAAYRGTEAFF
TRBV11-2	TRBJ2-7	CASSPGVKGYEQYF
TRBV20-1	TRBJ1-1	CSARVTGNTEAFF
TRBV4-1	TRBJ1-2	CASSQEEGRVNYGYTF
TRBV10-3	TRBJ1-5	CAIKNPDRGSNQPQHF
TRBV5-1	TRBJ2-7	CASSYVDRGLSEQYF
TRBV15	TRBJ2-3	CATSPQGAATDTQYF
TRBV7-8	TRBJ1-1	CASSSDSGNTEAFF
TRBV4-3	TRBJ2-7	CASSQGSGSSYEQYF
TRBV13	TRBJ1-2	CASSLGPAYGYTF
TRBV25-1	TRBJ1-1	CASRSANTEAFF
TRBV4-1	TRBJ1-6	CASSQDGTVNSPLHF
TRBV9	TRBJ2-1	CASSVVGGASDEQFF
TRBV7-9	TRBJ2-3	CASSFTGSDTQYF
TRBV29-1	TRBJ2-1	CSAVQGSSYNEQFF
TRBV19	TRBJ2-5	CASSIGSGGYETQYF
TRBV20-1	TRBJ1-1	CSAFYTGSSTEAFF
TRBV6-1	TRBJ2-7	CASSPKGGHEQYF
TRBV7-6	TRBJ2-3	CASSFASGAADTQYF
TRBV29-1	TRBJ1-2	CSVEEEGLIDGYTF
TRBV2	TRBJ1-1	CASSGGLEAFF